These 20 T cell receptor beta chains were all obtained from the same sample, sequenced in a study of control samples from healthy donors and cancer patients. The repertoire was sequenced with immunoSEQ multiplex PCR; TCRdb's copy has only in-frame clones and lacks some. The sample lists some 150,000 clones; roughly 94% were seen once. Sample: blood. These receptors all come from a man aged 40-49 years in good health.

This chain uses TRBV11-2 with TRBJ1-2; no firm D call. This CDR3 is built from 13 residues. The V end was cut by 3 bases, the J end by 2 bases, with 7 bases between. The germline gives CDR1 SGHAT, CDR2 FQNNGV. Here the CDR3 reads CASSFQGNYGYTF. For the CDR3, the DNA is TGTGCCAGCAGCTTTCAAGGGAACTATGGCTACACCTTC.

V and J are TRBV13 and TRBJ2-1, with TRBD1 matching over 7 bases. Germline V lookup: CDR1 PRHDT, CDR2 FYEKMQ (reference sequence). V shed 5 bases and J 7 bases; nucleotides not matched to a gene: 20. This CDR3 is built from 18 residues. CDR3 loop: CASSPTGRGRKGMNEQFF. CDR3 in DNA: TGTGCCAGCAGCCCCACGGGTAGGGGGCGAAAAGGGATGAATGAGCAGTTCTTC.

The rearrangement links TRBV7-6 to TRBJ2-5; 12 bases are shared with TRBD1. Per the germline V gene, CDR1 is SGHVS and CDR2 is FNYEAQ. V dropped 5 bases and J dropped 2; count of bases not matched to a gene: 9. The CDR3 has 17 residues. The CDR3 nucleotides are TGTGCCAGCAGCCCCGGGACAGGGGGCTGGGGTCAAGAGACCCAGTACTTC. It translates to CASSPGTGGWGQETQYF. Full variable domain (remainder filled in from reference TRBV7-6 and TRBJ2-5): GAGVSQSPRYKVTKRGQDVALRCDPISGHVSLYWYRQALGQGPEFLTYFNYEAQQDKSGLPNDRFSAERPEGSISTLTIQRTEQRDSAMYRCASSPGTGGWGQETQYFGPGTRLLVL.

J is TRBJ2-1 and V is TRBV24-1; D is unclear. The germline V and J ends were trimmed by 3 bases and 8 bases, with 4 bases remaining between them. This CDR3 has 11 amino acids. Germline V lookup: CDR1 KGHDR, CDR2 SFDVKD. DNA for the CDR3: TGTGCCACCAGTGATGTCTATGAGCAGTTCTTC. It is translated as CATSDVYEQFF.

J is TRBJ1-5 and V is TRBV28; D unclear. CDR3 length equals 14 residues. Trimming took off 5 bases at V and 0 bases at J, with 8 bases between the two ends. Germline V lookup: CDR1 MDHEN, CDR2 SYDVKM. CDR3 protein: CASSPYSSNQPQHF. For the CDR3, the DNA is TGTGCCAGCAGTCCTTATAGTAGCAATCAGCCCCAGCATTTT.

The V gene is TRBV27, the J gene TRBJ2-4, with 8 bases aligning to TRBD2. Germline V gene data show CDR1 as MNHEY and CDR2 as SMNVEV (reference sequence). This CDR3 is built from 18 residues. The V segment lost 5 bases and the J segment 0 bases; nucleotides outside the gene matches: 12. The CDR3 spells CASSPLGVAGLAKNIQYF. The CDR3 DNA sequence: TGTGCCAGCAGTCCCCTTGGGGTAGCGGGACTAGCCAAAAACATTCAGTACTTC.

The chain is built from TRBV5-6 and TRBJ2-2; 8 nucleotides match TRBD2. Trimming took 2 bases from V and 5 from J; bases not matched to a gene: 5. Germline lookup yields CDR1 SGHDT and CDR2 YYEEEE. The CDR3 runs to 15 residues. The CDR3 DNA reads as TGTGCCAGCAGCTTCGTCGGGAGGGATACCGGGGAGCTGTTTTTT. It codes for CASSFVGRDTGELFF. The full variable domain, completed using reference TRBV5-6 and TRBJ2-2, is DAGVTQSPTHLIKTRGQQVTLRCSPKSGHDTVSWYQQALGQGPQFIFQYYEEEERQRGNFPDRFSGHQFPNYSSELNVNALLLGDSALYLCASSFVGRDTGELFFGEGSRLTVL.

The chain has TRBV19 and TRBJ1-1, with TRBD1 identical over 7 bases. Germline trimming cut 10 bases from V and 8 bases from J; bases unmatched to any gene: 22. CDR3 length: 16 amino acids. Germline V lookup: CDR1 LNHDA, CDR2 SQIVND (reference sequence). This CDR3 is CATSEGRGGSVREAFF. The CDR3 bases are TGTGCCACCTCAGAGGGGAGAGGGGGCTCGGTAAGAGAAGCTTTCTTT.

The chain is built from TRBV19 and TRBJ1-5; possible D gene TRBD1, 5 bases. Deletions cut 5 bases from V and 3 bases from J, with 14 bases between. Per germline, CDR1 LNHDA and CDR2 SQIVND (reference sequence). The CDR3 is 15 residues long. The CDR3 nucleotides read TGTGCCAGTAGTCGAACCGGGACCAACAATCAGCCCCAGCATTTT. Amino acid sequence: CASSRTGTNNQPQHF.

The chain recombines TRBV5-1 with TRBJ2-1, with 7 bases matching TRBD1. Germline lookup yields CDR1 SGHRS and CDR2 YFSETQ. This CDR3 spans 16 amino acids. V shed 4 bases and J 1 base; nucleotides not matched to a gene: 8. CDR3 sequence: CASSNTGAPSYNEQFF. CDR3 coding DNA: TGCGCCAGCAGCAATACAGGGGCCCCTTCCTACAATGAGCAGTTCTTC. Based on the CDR3 plus reference TRBV5-1 and TRBJ2-1, the full variable domain is KAGVTQTPRYLIKTRGQQVTLSCSPISGHRSVSWYQQTPGQGLQFLFEYFSETQRNKGNFPGRFSGRQFSNSRSEMNVSTLELGDSALYLCASSNTGAPSYNEQFFGPGTRLTVL.

This clone was counted once. CDR3 coding DNA: TGCAGCATGAGGGACGGCAACACTGAAGCTTTCTTT. Amino acids: CSMRDGNTEAFF. The gene calls are TRBV29-1 and TRBJ1-1; maybe TRBD1 (5 bases). V lost 8 bases and J lost 2, with 12 bases in between. CDR1 SQVTM and CDR2 ANQGSEA come from the germline V gene. This CDR3 contains 12 residues.

The chain is built from TRBV28 and TRBJ1-6; no reliable D call. CDR1 and CDR2 (germline): MDHEN, SYDVKM. CDR3 length: 11 amino acids. Trimming shortened V by 3 bases and J by 10 bases, and 4 bases separated the two germline ends. CDR3 loop: CASSFGSPLHF. In nucleotides, the CDR3 is TGTGCCAGCAGTTTTGGGTCACCCCTCCACTTT.

This sequence joins TRBV3-1 (or the pseudogene TRBV3-2) and TRBJ1-3; D is unresolved. The CDR3 is 17 residues long. V shed 4 bases and J shed 0 bases, with 16 bases lying between them. CDR1 and CDR2 (germline): LGHDT, YNNKEL (reference sequence). The CDR3 loop is CASSRIAVGSSGNTIYF. In DNA, the CDR3 is TGTGCCAGCAGCCGGATAGCAGTGGGGAGCTCTGGAAACACCATATATTTT.

The CDR3 nucleotides are TGTGCCAGCAGTATGCGGACAGCCAATTCACCCCTCCACTTT. This codes for CASSMRTANSPLHF. The rearrangement links TRBV2 to TRBJ1-6, with a weak D call TRBD1 (6 bases). This CDR3 is 14 amino acids long. Germline CDR1 reads SNHLY; CDR2 reads FYNNEI. Trimming took off 5 bases at V and 7 bases at J, with 12 bases between the two ends. The entire variable domain, with the rest obtained from reference TRBV2 and TRBJ1-6, is as follows: EPEVTQTPSHQVTQMGQEVILRCVPISNHLYFYWYRQILGQKVEFLVSFYNNEISEKSEIFDDQFSVERPDGSNFTLKIRSTKLEDSAMYFCASSMRTANSPLHFGNGTRLTVT.

The rearrangement uses TRBV6-4 and TRBJ1-4; a weak D match, TRBD1 (5 bases). V dropped 6 bases and J dropped 5 bases, with 19 bases sitting between them. CDR3 length: 16 residues. From germline, CDR1 is MRHNA and CDR2 SNTAGT. Written as DNA, the CDR3 is TGTGCCAGCAGCCAAGAACCGGGACTCCGAAATGAAAAACTGTTTTTT. Its protein is CASSQEPGLRNEKLFF.

This rearrangement joins TRBV4-1 to TRBJ1-4, with a weak D call TRBD1 (6 bases). Looked up from germline, CDR1 is MGHRA and CDR2 is YSYEKL. Trimming pared 4 bases from V and 6 bases from J, leaving 9 bases between. CDR3 length: 13 amino acids. The CDR3: CASSLRTDEKLFF. The DNA of the CDR3 is TGCGCCAGCAGCCTCCGGACAGATGAAAAACTGTTTTTT.

This clone was seen just once. The V gene is TRBV2, the J gene TRBJ1-5, with a weak D call TRBD1 (5 bases). Trimming removed 7 bases at V and 0 bases at J, with 7 bases between. The CDR3 runs 13 residues. Germline values: CDR1 SNHLY, CDR2 FYNNEI. DNA for the CDR3: TGTGCCAGCAAGGGGTCTAGCAATCAGCCCCAGCATTTT. This translates into CASKGSSNQPQHF. The variable domain in full, with the rest retrieved from reference TRBV2 and TRBJ1-5, is EPEVTQTPSHQVTQMGQEVILRCVPISNHLYFYWYRQILGQKVEFLVSFYNNEISEKSEIFDDQFSVERPDGSNFTLKIRSTKLEDSAMYFCASKGSSNQPQHFGDGTRLSIL.

The chain recombines TRBV7-9 with TRBJ1-1, with TRBD1 matching over 10 bases. There are 13 residues in the CDR3. CDR1 is SEHNR, CDR2 FQNEAQ, per germline (reference sequence). With V trimmed by 5 bases and J by 7 bases, 4 bases remained unmatched. CDR3 region: CASSEDRGHEAFF. The CDR3 nucleotides read TGTGCCAGCAGCGAAGACAGGGGGCATGAAGCTTTCTTT.

The V and J genes are TRBV11-2 and TRBJ2-1; no clear D. The germline CDR1 and CDR2 sequences are SGHAT and FQNNGV. This CDR3 is 14 amino acids long. Trimming took off 5 bases at V and 0 bases at J, with 8 bases between the two ends. The CDR3 DNA follows: TGTGCCAGCAGCCTTTCAGCCTCCTACAATGAGCAGTTCTTC. Translation: CASSLSASYNEQFF.

This chain links TRBV5-6 with TRBJ1-2; 10 nucleotides line up with TRBD1. The germline V gene has CDR1 SGHDT and CDR2 YYEEEE. CDR3 size: 16 residues. Trimming cost V 2 bases and J 3 bases; bases outside gene matches: 7. The CDR3 DNA reads as TGTGCCAGCAGCTTCGCCGGGACAGGGGAGGACTATGGCTACACCTTC. Its translation: CASSFAGTGEDYGYTF. The variable domain in full, with the rest retrieved from reference TRBV5-6 and TRBJ1-2, is DAGVTQSPTHLIKTRGQQVTLRCSPKSGHDTVSWYQQALGQGPQFIFQYYEEEERQRGNFPDRFSGHQFPNYSSELNVNALLLGDSALYLCASSFAGTGEDYGYTFGSGTRLTVV.